Given below is one T cell receptor beta chain in context. Its antigen has not been determined. Base quality data are lacking; no much larger clone is found one base away. This specimen belongs to a study of cytomegalovirus exposure and HLA in healthy donors (dated by TCRdb to about 2017). Concerning the study at large: An earlier analysis of roughly 610 of the donors reported approximately 260 Gb of sequence data and 95 million to 130 million unique TCR beta sequences obtained from about 180 million T cells. An early release that covered about 640 HLA-typed donors contained approximately 300 gigabases of sequencing data and 65 million to 100 million unique TCR sequences. The genetic ancestry cluster associated with self-reported Caucasian donors included approximately 85% of the roughly 400 genotyped donors. The study was designed to test whether signatures of past pathogen exposure could be identified by cataloging public T cell receptors. The study used immunosequencing to profile the T cell repertoires of hundreds of subjects and linked those repertoires to cytomegalovirus serostatus. Along with the approximately 600-subject first cohort, a separate validation cohort of some 130 different subjects was used. To predict cytomegalovirus infection status, the study combined high-throughput TCR immunosequencing, statistical association of individual TCRs with disease status, and machine learning. In a later analysis, previously published TCR beta repertoires from 600 to 850 donors were re-analyzed and high-resolution HLA genotyping was added so that TCR occurrence patterns could be studied. Rather than drawing on any new phenotypic data, the later analysis identified candidate immune exposures from TCR beta sequences and the way those sequences occurred across donors. An earlier analysis of 587 of the donors applied high-throughput TCR beta sequencing to assess whether each TCR beta V gene segment acted as functional or pseudogenic. Donor age, sex, ethnicity and CMV serostatus were compiled alongside the repertoire data. A later genetic analysis used genome-wide SNP genotypes for about 60% of the roughly 670 donors, treating that subset as a discovery cohort. Every repertoire in the discovery cohort had been generated on one and the same sequencing platform. HLA typing included class I and class II loci at four-digit resolution. The number of typed donors differed by locus: roughly 629-640 for A, B, C, DRB1 and DQB1; approximately 540 for DQA1; 606 for DPA1; and approximately 450 for DPB1. Because of strong linkage in the cohort, a handful of DR-DQ haplotypes were treated as single units for association and clustering. Among 350 to 400 genotyped donors of the cohort, an average of 235,054 unique TCR beta nucleotide sequences were sequenced per donor, roughly 18% of them non-productive.

The cohort comprised several hundred healthy bone marrow donors. All cohort members were sampled while nominally healthy, although unrecorded immune exposures were likely present. The donor tested CMV seronegative and was one of the 352 seronegative cohort members. Each donor provided a peripheral blood sample, and peripheral blood mononuclear cells were used for TCR beta sequencing. Genomic DNA was extracted from the blood cell samples with the Qiagen DNeasy Blood Extraction Kit. General findings and caveats noted by the study authors: Specific HLA alleles were associated with 15,000 to 20,000 TCR beta sequences at a false discovery rate of 0.05 in a later analysis. Most TCR sequences were seen in very few donors, while some public TCRs were found in many individuals. In a later analysis, most CMV-associated TCR beta chains were found to appear HLA-restricted, with HLA associations seemingly driven largely by CMV exposure. In this cohort, only TCR beta chains were sequenced, and detectable features were limited by the absence of alpha or paired-chain data. A later genetic analysis reported fewer N-insertions in productive TCRs among donors in an Asian-associated ancestry cluster than the approximately 700-donor mean. The sequencing pipeline was judged likely to have produced a cluster of highly shared sequence variants as a technical artifact. Because HLA typing was unavailable for some donors at each locus, only the typed subset was used in association tests. In the study, some 160 TCR beta chains were listed as associated with cytomegalovirus. The authors suggested that the approach could potentially be generalized to other disease states and immunological phenotypes. A further reported finding was that TCR beta sequences accurately predicted the HLA-A and HLA-B alleles for most subjects in the first cohort. Assigning TCR associations to individual alleles was difficult when HLA alleles, especially DR and DQ, strongly co-occurred. In a later analysis, TCR association rates were found to vary across HLA loci, with the most associated TCRs seen for DRB1 alleles and the fewest for HLA-C alleles. In a later analysis, several top co-occurrence clusters were reported to appear linked to parvovirus B19, influenza, CMV and Epstein-Barr virus. Linkage disequilibrium might explain the correlated functional status among segregating V segments, but an unknown experimental factor could not be ruled out. Sequencing depth was assumed to be roughly uniform across donors in the presence/absence analyses, though that assumption may not hold. The only immune exposure information available for the cohort was CMV serostatus. In a later analysis, HLA-associated TCR beta chains were found to be more clonally expanded and to have lower generation probabilities than equally common non-associated chains. Three of the identified cytomegalovirus-associated TCR beta chains were confirmed in vitro to be specific for cytomegalovirus antigens. The classifier was reported to diagnose cytomegalovirus status with high specificity and sensitivity in both the original and validation cohorts. The 87-base-pair reads could not distinguish some IMGT-functional V segments, including TRBV6-2 and TRBV6-3, so those segments were excluded. An earlier analysis of around 500 of the donors showed that most TCR beta V segments appeared in productive rearrangements either about 90% or about 30% of the time, which broadly matched IMGT annotations. In a later genetic analysis, a missense DCLRE1C variant was associated with V-gene and J-gene trimming of TCR beta chains, and the association was replicated in an independent cohort. Because counts were too low, roughly 16 rarely observed V segments, including chromosome 9 orphons, were excluded from the earlier analysis of around 590 of the donors.

Based on the germline V gene (reference sequence), the CDR1 and CDR2 sequences are SEHNR and FQNEAQ. The CDR3 holds 17 amino acids from the cysteine to the phenylalanine. Just the 51-base CDR3 DNA is kept, in frame starting at base 1. Trimming removed 5 bases from V and 0 bases from J, leaving 20 bases between the germline ends. Receptor libraries were prepared by the immunoSEQ multiplex PCR assay. The multiplex PCR relied on a mix of 60 forward primers for TCR Vbeta segments and 13 reverse primers for TCR Jbeta segments. The CDR3 region of rearranged TCR beta genes was amplified from genomic DNA with a multiplex PCR assay. The Illumina HiSeq System was used to sequence the amplified TCR beta libraries as 87-base-pair reads. In the original analysis: A later analysis tallied tens of millions of unique TCR beta chains across the 666 repertoires, and some 10 million of those chains were shared by two or more donors. A nearest-neighbor algorithm error-corrected the raw reads and collapsed the reads into unique sequences, merging closely related sequences to remove PCR and sequencing errors. V, D and J gene segments were assigned by aligning CDR3 sequences to IMGT reference sequences. For a sequence to be retained, at least a six-nucleotide match to both a V gene segment and a J gene segment was required. Rearrangements were called productive when the CDR3 lacked stop codons and stayed in frame with V and J; all others were non-productive. CDR3 was defined by IMGT convention, running from the second conserved V-encoded cysteine to the conserved J-encoded phenylalanine. In an earlier analysis of roughly 580 of the donors, sequences lacking an unambiguous match to a single V gene segment were excluded. An earlier analysis of several hundred of the donors called V segments functional above 56.7% productive rearrangements and segregating when the between-donor standard deviation exceeded 5%. A statistical classification framework was built to diagnose cytomegalovirus status from the catalog of TCR beta chain sequences. In a later analysis, V and J genes were assigned by comparing TCR nucleotide sequences against IMGT/GENE-DB human TR gene sequences. A later analysis assigned CDR3 sequences and most-parsimonious VDJ recombination scenarios with the TCRdist pipeline. In a later analysis, each TCR beta chain was defined by its CDR3 amino acid sequence together with its V-gene family, and reads lacking a unique V-gene family were excluded. A later analysis removed several hundred highly shared, low-generation-probability nucleotide sequences to deal with suspected cross-contamination and a sequencing artifact. For each public chain, a later analysis derived a clonal expansion index from normalized ranks of inferred template counts within each repertoire. In a later analysis, generation probabilities were computed using a VDJ recombination model fitted to out-of-frame rearrangements, and the results were checked against IGoR. Hypergeometric tests were used in a later analysis to score TCR-TCR, TCR-HLA and TCR-CMV co-occurrence, with a repertoire-size bias correction applied to the TCR pairs. In a later analysis, false discovery rates were estimated by permuting HLA or CMV assignments 20 times. In a later analysis, co-occurring TCRs were grouped with DBSCAN, and TCRdist sequence similarity was added when clustering was performed within HLA-allele-positive subsets. Repertoires with fewer than 30,000 or more than 120,000 public chains, plus five repertoires with anomalous nucleotide sharing, were excluded from co-occurrence clustering. Held by TCRdb, this immuneACCESS table contains in-frame sequences only and omits some clones. Under half of the omission traces to an unresolved V gene where checked; the cause of the rest is unknown. From that table come the V and J calls and clone size; the DNA was used to work out D and trimming. Here the sample has 110,000 or so clones; approximately 80% occur a single time. Roughly 3% of the sample goes to the ten largest clones.

The sequence was collected from a female donor in good health and CMV-seronegative. The specimen was PBMCs. The V gene is TRBV7-9 and the J gene is TRBJ2-7; the D gene is possibly TRBD1, with 6 bases matching. The DNA is TGTGCCAGCAGCACCAGCGCCGGGACAACAAACTCCTACGAGCAGTACTTC. Translated, this is CASSTSAGTTNSYEQYF.